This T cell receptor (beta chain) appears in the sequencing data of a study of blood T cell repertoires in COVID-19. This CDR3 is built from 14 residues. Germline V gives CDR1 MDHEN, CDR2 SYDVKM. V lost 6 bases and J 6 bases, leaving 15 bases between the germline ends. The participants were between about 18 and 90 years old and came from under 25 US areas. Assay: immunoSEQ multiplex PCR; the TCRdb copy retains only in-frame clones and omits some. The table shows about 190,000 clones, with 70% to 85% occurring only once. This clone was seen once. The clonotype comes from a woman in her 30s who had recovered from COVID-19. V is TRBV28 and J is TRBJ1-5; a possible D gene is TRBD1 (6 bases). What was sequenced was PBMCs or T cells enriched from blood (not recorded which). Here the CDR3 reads CASRGARGAQPQHF. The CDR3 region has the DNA TGTGCCAGCAGGGGCGCCAGGGGCGCTCAGCCCCAGCATTTT.